This passage covers 6 T cell receptor beta chains from one sample sequenced in a study of OX40 agonist ivuxolimab in advanced cancers. Sequencing was performed with immunoSEQ multiplex PCR; in TCRdb, only in-frame clones are kept and a portion is missing. The sample yields about 86,000 clones, less than 95% seen once. Source: CD4+ or CD8+ T cells sorted from blood, taken in a trial of the OX40 agonist ivuxolimab. The receptors originated from an adult with an advanced solid tumor such as melanoma, head and neck, liver or kidney cancer.

CDR3: CASREKTSGHTYNEQFF. CDR3 sequence (DNA): TGCGCCAGCAGGGAAAAGACTAGCGGCCATACCTACAATGAGCAGTTCTTC. This sequence joins TRBV10-1 and TRBJ2-1; TRBD2 agrees at 9 bases. Germline CDR1 is WNHNN and CDR2 is SYGVQD (reference sequence). Trimming took 6 bases from V and 2 from J; bases not matched to a gene: 11. This CDR3 has 17 residues.

V is TRBV6-5 and J is TRBJ2-7, with TRBD1 as a possible D gene (5 bases). Per germline, CDR1 MNHEY and CDR2 SVGAGI. The CDR3 loop spans 14 amino acids. V gave up 6 bases and J gave up 2 bases, with 14 bases separating them. In DNA, the CDR3 is TGTGCCAGCAGAACAGGACAAGGTCCCTACGAGCAGTACTTC. It codes for CASRTGQGPYEQYF.

The CDR3 protein is CASSFGPLGDTQYF. The CDR3 DNA reads TGTGCCAGCAGCTTCGGACCCCTTGGAGATACGCAGTATTTT. The V and J genes are TRBV7-3 and TRBJ2-3; no firm D call. Per the germline V gene, CDR1 is SGHTA and CDR2 is FQGTGA. The CDR3 runs to 14 residues. V lost 3 bases and J lost 5, with 12 bases in between.

The chain uses TRBV7-6 and TRBJ2-3, with no clear D. V was cut by 0 bases and J by 2 bases, with 18 bases left in between. In germline, CDR1 is SGHVS, CDR2 FNYEAQ. CDR3 length: 18 amino acids. The CDR3 DNA sequence: TGTGCCAGCAGCTTAGCGCGGCCACACACGGGCATCACAGATACGCAGTATTTT. Its protein is CASSLARPHTGITDTQYF.

This chain connects TRBV28 to TRBJ1-2; TRBD1 matches at 8 bases. The germline V gene has CDR1 MDHEN and CDR2 SYDVKM. The CDR3 has 13 residues. J gave up 5 bases and V 4 bases, and 3 bases lay outside the gene matches. The chain's CDR3 is CASSYGTGYGYTF. The CDR3 bases are TGTGCCAGCAGTTACGGGACAGGTTATGGCTACACCTTC.

The chain recombines TRBV30 with TRBJ1-5; a possible D gene is TRBD1 (5 bases). The CDR3 spans 18 residues. The V end was cut by 2 bases, the J end by 3 bases, with 23 bases between. Germline CDR1 GTSNPN, CDR2 SVGIG (reference sequence). The DNA of the CDR3 is TGTGCCTGGAGTAGTCCCCAACGGGGCCCCACGGCCAATCAGCCCCAGCATTTT. Amino acid sequence: CAWSSPQRGPTANQPQHF.